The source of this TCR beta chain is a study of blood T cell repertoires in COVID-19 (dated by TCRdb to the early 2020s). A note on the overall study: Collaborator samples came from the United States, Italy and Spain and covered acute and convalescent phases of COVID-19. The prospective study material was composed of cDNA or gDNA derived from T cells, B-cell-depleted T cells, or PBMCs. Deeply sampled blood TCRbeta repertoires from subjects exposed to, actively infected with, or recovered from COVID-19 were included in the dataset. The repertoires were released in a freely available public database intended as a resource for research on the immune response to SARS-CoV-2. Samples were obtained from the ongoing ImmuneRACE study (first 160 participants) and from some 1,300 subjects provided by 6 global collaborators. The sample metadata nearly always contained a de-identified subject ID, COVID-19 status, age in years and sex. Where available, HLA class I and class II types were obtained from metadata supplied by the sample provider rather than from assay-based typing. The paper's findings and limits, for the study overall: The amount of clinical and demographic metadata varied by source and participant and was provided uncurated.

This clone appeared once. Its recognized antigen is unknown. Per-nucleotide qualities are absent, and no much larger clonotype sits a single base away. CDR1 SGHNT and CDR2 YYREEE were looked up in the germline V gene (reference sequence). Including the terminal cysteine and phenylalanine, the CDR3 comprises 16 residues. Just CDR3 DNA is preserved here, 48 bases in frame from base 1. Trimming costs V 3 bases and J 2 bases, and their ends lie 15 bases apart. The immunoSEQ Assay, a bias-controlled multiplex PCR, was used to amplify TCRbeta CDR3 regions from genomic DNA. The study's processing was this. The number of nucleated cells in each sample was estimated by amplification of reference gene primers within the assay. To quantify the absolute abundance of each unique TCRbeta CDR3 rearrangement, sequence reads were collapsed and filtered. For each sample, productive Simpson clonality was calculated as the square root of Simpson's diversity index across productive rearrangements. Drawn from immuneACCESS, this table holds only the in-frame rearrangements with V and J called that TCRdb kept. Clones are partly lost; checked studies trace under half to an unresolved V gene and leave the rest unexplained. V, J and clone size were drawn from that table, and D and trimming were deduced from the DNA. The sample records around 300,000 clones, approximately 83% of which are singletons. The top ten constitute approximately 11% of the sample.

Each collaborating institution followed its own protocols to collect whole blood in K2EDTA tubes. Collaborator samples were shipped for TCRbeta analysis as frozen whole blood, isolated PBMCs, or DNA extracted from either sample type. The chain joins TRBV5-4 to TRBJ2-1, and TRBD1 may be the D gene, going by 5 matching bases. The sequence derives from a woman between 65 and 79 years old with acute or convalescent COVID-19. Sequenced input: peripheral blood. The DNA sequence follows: TGTGCCAGCAGCTCATCCCCGGACATCACCTACAATGAGCAGTTCTTC. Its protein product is CASSSSPDITYNEQFF.